Each of the 9 T cell receptor beta chains below was sequenced from the same sample in a study of T cells in Graves' hyperthyroidism and ophthalmopathy. Template material for amplifying TCR beta CDR3 regions consisted of RNA transcripts. In the first-round RT-PCR of the TCR CDR3, the HTBI primer set was used. TCRdb re-derived calls from the multiplex PCR reads in MiXCR, one entry per CDR3 protein. The sample lists roughly 500,000 distinct CDR3 sequences, 22% occurring once. The sequenced material came from blood. Every receptor here comes from a woman aged 70-85 years with Graves' ophthalmopathy.

The chain carries TRBV6-5 and TRBJ2-5; D call uncertain. This CDR3 is 13 amino acids long. V was clipped by 0 bases and J by 5 bases, with 7 bases between them. Germline CDR1 and CDR2: MNHEY and SVGAGI. In DNA form, the CDR3 reads TGTGCCAGCAGTTACTCAGAAGGGGAGACCCAGTACTTC. This encodes CASSYSEGETQYF.

This rearrangement joins TRBV20-1 to TRBJ2-1, with D tentatively TRBD1 or TRBD2 (5 bases each). The CDR3 has 13 residues. CDR1 is DFQATT, CDR2 SNEGSKA, per germline (reference sequence). Trimming cost V 6 bases and J 6 bases, with 15 bases left between them. The CDR3 region has the DNA TGCAGTGCGAGCTTCACTAGGGGCAATGAGCAGTTCTTC. Translation: CSASFTRGNEQFF.

For this clonotype: A junction end diverges from the germline sequence, so it may reflect a read error. The gene calls are TRBV11-3 and TRBJ1-6; no reliable D call. The CDR3 contains 13 residues. Germline CDR1 and CDR2: SGHNT and YENEEA. CDR3 sequence (DNA): TGTGCCAGCAGCCTAGAGGTCGGTTCACCCCTCCACTTT. This sequence encodes CASSLEVGSPLHF. Full variable domain (remainder filled in from reference TRBV11-3 and TRBJ1-6): EAGVVQSPRYKIIEKKQPVAFWCNPISGHNTLYWYLQNLGQGPELLIRYENEEAVDDSQLPKDRFSAERLKGVDSTLKIQPAELGDSAVYLCASSLEVGSPLHFGNGTRLTVT.

This clonotype was seen a handful of times. V is TRBV5-6 and J is TRBJ2-1; D is ambiguous. Trimming removed 0 bases at V and 6 bases at J, with 7 bases between. The CDR3 contains 13 residues. Germline V gene data show CDR1 as SGHDT and CDR2 as YYEEEE. CDR3 region: CASSLVVLNEQFF. The CDR3 DNA is TGTGCCAGCAGCTTGGTGGTCCTCAATGAGCAGTTCTTC.

This clonotype was counted only a few times. The gene calls are TRBV12-3 or TRBV12-4 and TRBJ1-2, with D perhaps matching TRBD1 (6 bases). The CDR3 is 12 amino acids. V was pared by 6 bases and J by 2 bases, with 7 bases between. The CDR3 protein is CASRQGNYGYTF. DNA for the CDR3: TGTGCCAGCAGACAGGGAAACTATGGCTACACCTTC.

J is TRBJ2-2 and V is TRBV7-9; perhaps TRBD1 as D (6 bases). V dropped 6 bases and J dropped 2 bases, with 13 bases sitting between them. From germline, CDR1 is SEHNR and CDR2 FQNEAQ (reference sequence). This CDR3 is 15 amino acids long. CDR3 sequence: CASRSGTPNTGELFF. In DNA form, the CDR3 reads TGTGCCAGCAGGTCCGGGACACCAAACACCGGGGAGCTGTTTTTT.

This clonotype was recorded many times. V gene TRBV12-3 or TRBV12-4 combines with J gene TRBJ1-5; 7 bases are shared with TRBD1. V lost 4 bases to trimming and J lost 1 base; unmatched junction nucleotides: 1. The CDR3 is 14 residues long. The CDR3 reads CASSSGQSNQPQHF. CDR3 DNA: TGTGCCAGCAGTTCGGGACAGAGCAATCAGCCCCAGCATTTT.

This clonotype was observed many times. V and J are TRBV3-1 and TRBJ1-4; D is unresolved. Germline CDR1 reads LGHDT; CDR2 reads YNNKEL (reference sequence). The V and J ends lost 4 bases and 0 bases respectively, with 6 bases between them. The CDR3 runs to 14 residues. The CDR3, as DNA: TGTGCCAGCAGCCGAGAGACAACTAATGAAAAACTGTTTTTT. Translation gives CASSRETTNEKLFF.

In its sample, this clonotype was seen a few times. This chain links TRBV6-1 with TRBJ1-2; D gene uncertain. The CDR3 length is 13 residues. CDR1 and CDR2 (germline): MNHNS, SASEGT. Trimming shortened V by 5 bases and J by 8 bases, and 15 bases separated the two germline ends. CDR3 loop: CASSSRALWGYTF. The CDR3 DNA sequence: TGTGCCAGCAGTTCCCGGGCCCTCTGGGGCTACACCTTC.